These 11 T cell receptor beta chains were all obtained from the same sample, sequenced in a study of blood T cell repertoires in COVID-19. The assay was immunoSEQ multiplex PCR, and TCRdb's table has in-frame clones only and misses some. Counted here are 90,000 to 120,000 clones, about 85% occurring once; the ten biggest clones make up just over 4%. The sample comprised peripheral blood. The receptors shown here come from a woman aged 70-85 years with acute or convalescent COVID-19.

The chain employs TRBV5-8 and TRBJ1-1; D gene uncertain. Germline V gene data show CDR1 as SGHTS and CDR2 as YDEGEE. The V and J ends lost 0 bases and 4 bases respectively, with 10 bases between them. The CDR3 covers 14 residues. The CDR3 loop is CASSLGGLATEAFF. In nucleotides, the CDR3 is TGTGCCAGCAGCTTGGGAGGGTTGGCCACTGAAGCTTTCTTT.

This chain connects TRBV27 to TRBJ1-4, with 7 bases matching TRBD1. The CDR3 extends over 12 amino acids. V was clipped by 6 bases and J by 12 bases; unmatched bases: 7. Germline assignment: CDR1 MNHEY and CDR2 SMNVEV (reference sequence). CDR3 coding DNA: TGTGCCAGCAGCACACGAGGGGGCCAACTGTTTTTT. Amino acid sequence: CASSTRGGQLFF.

V gene TRBV15 combines with J gene TRBJ2-7, with 8 nucleotides matching TRBD1. Germline CDR1 LNHNV, CDR2 YYDKDF (reference sequence). This CDR3 comprises 12 residues. V trimming: 8 bases; J trimming: 3 bases; junction bases outside the gene matches: 3. The CDR3 DNA follows: TGTGCCACCGGCACAGGGGGCTACGAGCAGTACTTC. This gives the protein CATGTGGYEQYF. The complete variable domain, with remaining parts taken from reference TRBV15 and TRBJ2-7, reads DAMVIQNPRYQVTQFGKPVTLSCSQTLNHNVMYWYQQKSSQAPKLLFHYYDKDFNNEADTPDNFQSRRPNTSFCFLDIRSPGLGDTAMYLCATGTGGYEQYFGPGTRLTVT.

The V and J genes are TRBV19 and TRBJ1-4, with 8 nucleotides matching TRBD1. Per germline, CDR1 LNHDA and CDR2 SQIVND (reference sequence). The CDR3 totals 16 residues. The ends lost 5 bases at V and 1 base at J; junction bases unmatched: 6. Here the CDR3 reads CASSSGQAGTNEKLFF. As DNA, the CDR3 is TGTGCCAGTAGTTCGGGACAGGCGGGAACTAATGAAAAACTGTTTTTT.

The rearrangement uses TRBV11-3 and TRBJ2-5; maybe TRBD2 (5 bases). V dropped 5 bases and J dropped 9 bases, with 10 bases sitting between them. This CDR3 has 11 residues. Germline loops: CDR1 SGHNT, CDR2 YENEEA. For the CDR3, the DNA is TGTGCCAGCAGCCCGCCCGGGGCCCAGTACTTC. Translation gives CASSPPGAQYF.

The CDR3 nucleotides are TGCGCCAGCAGCTTCTGGACTAGCGGTAGCACAGATACGCAGTATTTT. Protein sequence: CASSFWTSGSTDTQYF. The gene calls are TRBV5-1 and TRBJ2-3; 10 bases are a match to TRBD2. V was pared by 2 bases and J by 0 bases, with 3 bases of the junction left unmatched. This CDR3 contains 16 residues. Germline loops: CDR1 SGHRS, CDR2 YFSETQ.

This rearrangement joins TRBV9 to TRBJ1-6; tentatively, D is TRBD1 (6 bases). Germline V gives CDR1 SGDLS, CDR2 YYNGEE. V lost 0 bases and J 8 bases, leaving 6 bases between the germline ends. The CDR3 has 13 amino acids. Here the CDR3 DNA reads TGTGCCAGCAGCGTAGGGACAGATTCACCCCTCCACTTT. Residues: CASSVGTDSPLHF.

V usage is TRBV7-2 and J usage is TRBJ2-5; D might be TRBD2 (5 bases). There are 14 residues in the CDR3. Germline V lookup: CDR1 SGHTA, CDR2 FQGNSA. Trimming left V 5 bases short and J 5 bases short, with 15 bases between. CDR3 protein: CASSPRVVSETQYF. The CDR3 DNA follows: TGTGCCAGCAGCCCGCGGGTGGTGTCGGAGACCCAGTACTTC.

The chain uses TRBV30 and TRBJ2-7, with a possible D match to TRBD2 (6 bases). V lost 5 bases and J lost 4, with 15 bases in between. Germline V gives CDR1 GTSNPN, CDR2 SVGIG (reference sequence). This CDR3 has 13 amino acids. Written as DNA, the CDR3 is TGTGCCTGGTCTCGGGGGTTGGAGTACGAGCAGTACTTC. The encoded protein is CAWSRGLEYEQYF.

This clone was recorded only once. V is TRBV28 and J is TRBJ1-5; 9 bases are a match to TRBD1. Germline V lookup: CDR1 MDHEN, CDR2 SYDVKM. V lost 5 bases to trimming and J lost 4 bases; unmatched junction nucleotides: 15. The CDR3 covers 18 residues. CDR3 protein: CASSVDRGNIGLNQPQHF. The DNA for the CDR3 is TGTGCCAGCAGTGTAGACAGGGGGAACATAGGTCTAAATCAGCCCCAGCATTTT.

This chain uses TRBV5-1 with TRBJ2-1; D perhaps matches TRBD1 (6 bases). V lost 4 bases and J lost 8, with 13 bases in between. The CDR3 length is 13 residues. Germline lookup yields CDR1 SGHRS and CDR2 YFSETQ. The CDR3 DNA follows: TGCGCCAGCAGCCAACTACAGGGCGATGAGCAGTTCTTC. Translated: CASSQLQGDEQFF.